This T cell receptor beta chain was documented in a study of shared clonotypes between healthy human individuals. Cells designated naive CD8 were CD45RO-negative and were positively selected for CCR7, with terminally differentiated effector memory CD45RA+ cells excluded. The CDR3 spans 14 residues. Trimming removed 0 bases from V and 2 bases from J, with 9 bases in between. The V gene's germline CDR1 is SGHRS and CDR2 YFSETQ. This clone was seen only once. Assay: immunoSEQ multiplex PCR; the TCRdb copy retains only in-frame clones and omits some. The sample records about 870,000 clones, over 90% being singletons.

Material for sequencing was naive CD8+ T cells sorted from blood. This clonotype was obtained from a man in his thirties or forties in good health. The V gene is TRBV5-1, the J gene TRBJ2-7; D uncertain. The CDR3 DNA reads as TGCGCCAGCAGCTTGGAAATAAAACCCTACGAGCAGTACTTC. Its protein is CASSLEIKPYEQYF.